The clone carrying this T cell receptor (beta chain) was found a few times. Assay: immunoSEQ multiplex PCR; the TCRdb copy retains only in-frame clones and omits some. The sample contains about 130,000 clones, more than 70% of which appear only once. The entry originates in a study of T cell responses to AZD1222 COVID-19 vaccine. This CDR3 is built from 12 residues. V lost 6 bases and J lost 8, with 10 bases in between. This chain uses TRBV12-3 or TRBV12-4 with TRBJ1-4, with TRBD1 as a possible D gene (6 bases). The source is an adult who received the AZD1222 COVID-19 vaccine. The sequencing used peripheral blood, collected 28 days after the second AZD1222 dose. This CDR3 reads CASRQGGEKLFF. For the CDR3, the DNA is TGTGCCAGCAGGCAAGGGGGAGAAAAACTGTTTTTT.